This T cell receptor (beta chain) stems from a study of blood T cells in healthy people across ages. At the level of the study: For every two T cells, template switching captured about one barcoded beta molecule. Study observations and caveats: Long-lived donors had more naive CD4+ cells and higher diversity than aged donors. Researchers deemed the diversity estimates from one million T cells underestimates.

As to this clonotype: Its specificity is not known.

Using a J-beta primer mix together with a sample-barcoded 5' primer, a second PCR was run for about 6 to 11 cycles. Every cDNA was tagged by a template-switch adaptor with 12 random nucleotides. TCRdb called the 5' RACE reads again in MiXCR, with one record for every CDR3 protein. Seen here are 650,000 or so distinct CDR3 sequences, approximately 52% observed once, and the top ten hold roughly 14%. Germline V CDR1 and CDR2: MNHNS, SASEGT. There are 13 residues in the CDR3. V lost 3 bases to trimming and J lost 3 bases, with 6 bases between them. Sequenced sample: blood. The origin of this receptor is a woman of 80 years or more in good health. The chain joins TRBV6-1 to TRBJ1-5, with a possible D match to TRBD1 (5 bases). The CDR3 region has the DNA TGTGCCAGCAGTGACAGGGACAATCAGCCCCAGCATTTT. Its translation is CASSDRDNQPQHF.